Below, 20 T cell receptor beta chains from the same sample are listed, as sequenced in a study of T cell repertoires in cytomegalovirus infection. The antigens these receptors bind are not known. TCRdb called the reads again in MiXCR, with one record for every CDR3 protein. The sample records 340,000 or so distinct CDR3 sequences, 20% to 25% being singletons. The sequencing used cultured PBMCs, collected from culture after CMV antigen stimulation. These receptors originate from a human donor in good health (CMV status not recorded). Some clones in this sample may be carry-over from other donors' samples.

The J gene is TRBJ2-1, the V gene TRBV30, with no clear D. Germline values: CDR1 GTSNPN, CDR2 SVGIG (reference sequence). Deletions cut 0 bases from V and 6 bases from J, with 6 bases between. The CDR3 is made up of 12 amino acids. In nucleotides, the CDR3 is TGTGCCTGGAGTGTATTGCCCAATGAGCAGTTCTTC. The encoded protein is CAWSVLPNEQFF.

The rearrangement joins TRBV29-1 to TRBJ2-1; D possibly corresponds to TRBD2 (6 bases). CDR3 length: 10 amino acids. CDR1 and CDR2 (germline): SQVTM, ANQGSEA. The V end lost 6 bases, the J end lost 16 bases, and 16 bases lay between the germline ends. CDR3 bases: TGCAGCGTCGAGAGCGGAGGGGAATTCTTC. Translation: CSVESGGEFF.

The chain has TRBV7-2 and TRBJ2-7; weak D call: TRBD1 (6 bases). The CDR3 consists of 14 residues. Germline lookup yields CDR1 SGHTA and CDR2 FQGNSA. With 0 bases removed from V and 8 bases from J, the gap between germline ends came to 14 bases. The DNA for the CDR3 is TGTGCCAGCAGCTTAGCGAGCCTAGGGGGTAAGCAGTACTTC. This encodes CASSLASLGGKQYF.

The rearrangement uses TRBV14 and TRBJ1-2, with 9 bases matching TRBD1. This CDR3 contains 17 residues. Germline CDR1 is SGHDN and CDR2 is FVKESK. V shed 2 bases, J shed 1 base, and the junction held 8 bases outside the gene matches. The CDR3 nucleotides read TGTGCCAGCAGCCAACGGGACAGGGCGATATTTAACTATGGCTACACCTTC. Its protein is CASSQRDRAIFNYGYTF.

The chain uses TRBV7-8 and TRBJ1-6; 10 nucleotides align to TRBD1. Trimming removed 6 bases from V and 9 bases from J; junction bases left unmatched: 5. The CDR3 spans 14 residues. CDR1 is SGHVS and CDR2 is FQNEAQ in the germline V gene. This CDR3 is CASSMGQGTSPLHF. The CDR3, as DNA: TGTGCCAGCAGTATGGGACAGGGGACTTCACCCCTCCACTTT.

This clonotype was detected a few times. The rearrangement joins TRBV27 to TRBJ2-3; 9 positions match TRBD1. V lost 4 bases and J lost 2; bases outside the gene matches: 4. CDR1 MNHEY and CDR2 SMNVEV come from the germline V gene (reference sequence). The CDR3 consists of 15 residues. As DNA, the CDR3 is TGTGCCAGCAGTTGGGGACAGGGTGACACAGATACGCAGTATTTT. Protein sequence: CASSWGQGDTDTQYF.

The CDR3 DNA reads TGCGCCAGCAGCCAAGAGAACAGGGAGAATGAGCAGTTCTTC. The encoded protein is CASSQENRENEQFF. The chain employs TRBV4-3 and TRBJ2-1; D is perhaps TRBD1 (6 bases). The ends were cut back, 0 bases at V and 7 bases at J, with 10 bases in the middle. The CDR3 is made up of 14 amino acids. Germline CDR1 reads LGHNA; CDR2 reads YSLEER.

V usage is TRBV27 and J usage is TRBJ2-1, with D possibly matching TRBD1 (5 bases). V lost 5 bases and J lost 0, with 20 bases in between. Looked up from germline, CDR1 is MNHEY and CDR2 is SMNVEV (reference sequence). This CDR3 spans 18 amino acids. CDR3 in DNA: TGTGCCAGCAGTCTCTCTTACAGGAGATACTCCTCCTACAATGAGCAGTTCTTC. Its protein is CASSLSYRRYSSYNEQFF.

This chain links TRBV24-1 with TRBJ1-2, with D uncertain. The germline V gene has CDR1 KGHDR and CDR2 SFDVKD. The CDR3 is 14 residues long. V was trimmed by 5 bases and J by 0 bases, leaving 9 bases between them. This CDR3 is CATSGYGSNYGYTF. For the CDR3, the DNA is TGTGCCACCAGTGGGTACGGATCTAACTATGGCTACACCTTC.

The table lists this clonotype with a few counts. CDR3 sequence reads: CASSESVVGVNEQYF. The CDR3 DNA reads TGTGCCAGCAGTGAGTCGGTAGTCGGGGTTAACGAGCAGTACTTC. This chain connects TRBV6-1 to TRBJ2-7; D may be TRBD2 (5 bases). The CDR3 sequence is 15 residues long. Germline V gene lookup returns CDR1 MNHNS and CDR2 SASEGT. V lost 3 bases and J 5 bases, leaving 17 bases between the germline ends.

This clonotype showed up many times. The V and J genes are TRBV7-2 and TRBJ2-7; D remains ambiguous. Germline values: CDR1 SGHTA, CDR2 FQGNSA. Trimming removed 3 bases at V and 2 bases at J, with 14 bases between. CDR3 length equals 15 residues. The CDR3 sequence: CASSLGFDSTYEQYV. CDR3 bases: TGTGCCAGCAGCTTGGGATTCGACTCGACCTACGAGCAGTACGTC.

The CDR3: CASSETGYTEAFF. In DNA form, the CDR3 reads TGTGCCAGCAGCGAGACAGGGTACACTGAAGCTTTCTTT. The genes are TRBV7-9 and TRBJ1-1; 7 bases align to TRBD1. There are 13 residues in the CDR3. With 5 bases clipped from V and 3 bases from J, the junction kept 3 bases outside the gene matches. The germline V gene has CDR1 SEHNR and CDR2 FQNEAQ (reference sequence).

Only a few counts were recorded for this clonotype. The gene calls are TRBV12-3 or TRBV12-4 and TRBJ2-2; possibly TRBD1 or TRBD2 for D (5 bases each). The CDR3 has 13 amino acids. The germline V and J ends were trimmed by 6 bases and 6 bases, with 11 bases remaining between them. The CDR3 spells CASRRDGSGELFF. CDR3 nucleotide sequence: TGTGCCAGCAGAAGGGACGGTTCCGGGGAGCTGTTTTTT.

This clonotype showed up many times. CDR3 nucleotides: TGTGCCAGCAGCCCCCCCGGGACAAGGAACACCGGGGAGCTGTTTTTT. It codes for CASSPPGTRNTGELFF. The rearrangement uses TRBV11-3 and TRBJ2-2; a weak D match, TRBD1 (6 bases). The CDR3 length is 16 residues. With 5 bases removed from V and 1 base from J, the gap between germline ends came to 14 bases. The germline gives CDR1 SGHNT, CDR2 YENEEA.

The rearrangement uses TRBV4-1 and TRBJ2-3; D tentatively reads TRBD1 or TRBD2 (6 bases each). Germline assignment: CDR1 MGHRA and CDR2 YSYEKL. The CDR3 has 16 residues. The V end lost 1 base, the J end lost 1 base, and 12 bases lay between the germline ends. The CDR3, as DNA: TGCGCCAGCAGCCAAGTGGGGGGCGGGCGCACAGATACGCAGTATTTT. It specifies CASSQVGGGRTDTQYF.

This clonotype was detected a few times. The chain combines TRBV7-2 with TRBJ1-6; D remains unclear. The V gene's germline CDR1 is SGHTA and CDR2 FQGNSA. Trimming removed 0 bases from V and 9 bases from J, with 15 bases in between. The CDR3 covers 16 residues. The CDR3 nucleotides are TGTGCCAGCAGCTTAGCGGCGACCCCACGGGCTTCACCCCTCCACTTT. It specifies CASSLAATPRASPLHF.

The CDR3 protein is CASSRDRGIGNSPLHF. The CDR3 DNA is TGTGCCAGCAGCCGGGACAGGGGGATAGGTAATTCACCCCTCCACTTT. The chain combines TRBV6-1 with TRBJ1-6, with 11 nucleotides matching TRBD1. CDR1 and CDR2 from the germline V gene are MNHNS and SASEGT. This CDR3 has 16 amino acids. Trimming at V came to 6 bases and at J to 6 bases, leaving 7 bases not matched to a gene.

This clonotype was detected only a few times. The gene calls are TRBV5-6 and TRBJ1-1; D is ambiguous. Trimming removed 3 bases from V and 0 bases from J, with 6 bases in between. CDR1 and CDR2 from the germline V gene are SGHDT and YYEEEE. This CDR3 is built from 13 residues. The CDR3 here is CASSWGLNTEAFF. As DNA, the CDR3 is TGTGCCAGCAGCTGGGGTCTGAACACTGAAGCTTTCTTT.

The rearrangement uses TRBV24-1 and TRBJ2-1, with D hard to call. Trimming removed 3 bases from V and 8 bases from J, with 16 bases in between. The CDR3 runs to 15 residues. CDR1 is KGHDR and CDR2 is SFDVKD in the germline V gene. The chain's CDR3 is CATSDETGNRDEQFF. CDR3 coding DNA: TGTGCCACCAGTGATGAGACTGGGAATCGGGATGAGCAGTTCTTC.

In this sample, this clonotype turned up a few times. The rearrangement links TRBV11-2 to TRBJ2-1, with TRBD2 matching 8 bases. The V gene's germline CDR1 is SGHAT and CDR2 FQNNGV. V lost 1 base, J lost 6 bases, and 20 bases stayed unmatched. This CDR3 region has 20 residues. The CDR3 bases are TGTGCCAGCAGCTTAGTTCTTATTATTTCGGGACTAGTAGATGTCAATGAGCAGTTCTTC. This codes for CASSLVLIISGLVDVNEQFF.